One and the same sample provided the 9 T cell receptor beta chains below, sequenced in a study of blood T cell repertoires in COVID-19. Profiling relied on immunoSEQ multiplex PCR, and the TCRdb table lists in-frame clones only, not all of them. The data hold about 130,000 clones, with around 83% observed a single time. The sequencing input was peripheral blood. Source of these receptors: a man in his forties or fifties with active or convalescent COVID-19.

The J gene is TRBJ2-1, the V gene TRBV6-1; TRBD2 might be the D (6 bases). Germline CDR1 MNHNS, CDR2 SASEGT. Trimming removed 1 base from V and 6 bases from J, with 13 bases in between. The CDR3 sequence is 15 residues long. The CDR3 here is CASSEGPIGSNEQFF. The CDR3 DNA reads TGTGCCAGCAGTGAAGGACCCATCGGGAGCAATGAGCAGTTCTTC.

The chain links TRBV5-4 to TRBJ2-4, with D unresolved. The CDR3 loop spans 18 amino acids. Germline V gives CDR1 SGHNT, CDR2 YYREEE (reference sequence). Trimming pared 4 bases from V and 1 base from J, leaving 21 bases between. The CDR3 DNA follows: TGTGCCAGCAGCCTCCCGACACCCGCTTTTAGGGCCAAAAACATTCAGTACTTC. This codes for CASSLPTPAFRAKNIQYF.

This chain connects TRBV7-2 to TRBJ2-1; the match to TRBD2 covers 14 bases. The CDR3 length is 16 residues. CDR1 and CDR2 (germline): SGHTA, FQGNSA. V was clipped by 5 bases and J by 7 bases; unmatched bases: 7. Here the CDR3 DNA reads TGTGCCAGCAGCCCCGGGACTAGCGGGGGCCAGAATGAGCAGTTCTTC. Protein sequence: CASSPGTSGGQNEQFF.

V usage is TRBV4-2 and J usage is TRBJ2-3; no firm D call. The CDR3 sequence is 15 residues long. Germline-derived CDR1 and CDR2 are LGHNA and YNFKEQ. Trimming took off 0 bases at V and 1 base at J, with 8 bases between the two ends. The CDR3 spells CASSQEFAGTDTQYF. The CDR3 region has the DNA TGTGCCAGCAGCCAAGAATTCGCGGGCACAGATACGCAGTATTTT.

The rearrangement links TRBV5-4 to TRBJ1-2, with 12 bases lining up with TRBD1. Germline V gene sequence: CDR1 SGHNT, CDR2 YYREEE (reference sequence). J lost 4 bases, V lost 1 base, and 2 bases had no gene match. This CDR3 region has 15 residues. The CDR3 nucleotides are TGTGCCAGCAGCTTGAGGGACAGGGGGCCCTATGGCTACACCTTC. Translating gives CASSLRDRGPYGYTF.

This clone was seen a few times. V usage is TRBV27 and J usage is TRBJ1-6; perhaps TRBD1 as D (6 bases). Trimming took 5 bases from V and 5 from J, leaving 16 bases between them. Germline CDR1 is MNHEY and CDR2 is SMNVEV (reference sequence). This CDR3 comprises 16 residues. Here the CDR3 DNA reads TGTGCCAGCAGTGCCGCGACAGGCTTCCATAATTCACCCCTCCACTTT. This encodes CASSAATGFHNSPLHF.

This clone was counted only a few times. This rearrangement joins TRBV6-1 to TRBJ2-1; 12 bases are shared with TRBD2. The CDR3 contains 18 residues. Per the germline V gene, CDR1 is MNHNS and CDR2 is SASEGT. Trimming removed 4 bases from V and 5 bases from J; junction bases left unmatched: 12. The CDR3 here is CASSATRLAGVVHNEQFF. CDR3 DNA sequence: TGTGCCAGCAGTGCTACTCGACTAGCGGGGGTGGTACACAATGAGCAGTTCTTC.

This chain connects TRBV4-1 to TRBJ2-1; D not resolved. Germline loops: CDR1 MGHRA, CDR2 YSYEKL. This CDR3 has 16 amino acids. With 0 bases removed from V and 0 bases from J, the gap between germline ends came to 9 bases. CDR3 residues: CASSQDAVSSYNEQFF. The CDR3 DNA sequence: TGCGCCAGCAGCCAAGATGCGGTAAGCTCCTACAATGAGCAGTTCTTC.

The rearrangement links TRBV20-1 to TRBJ1-4; 9 bases agree with TRBD1. Per germline, CDR1 DFQATT and CDR2 SNEGSKA (reference sequence). The junction had 4 bases not matched to a gene; V was cut back by 3 bases and J by 2 bases. The CDR3 is 15 residues long. The CDR3, as DNA: TGCAGTGCTAGTGGGACAGGGAAGACTAATGAAAAACTGTTTTTT. It yields the protein CSASGTGKTNEKLFF.